This T cell receptor beta chain was recorded in a study of control samples from healthy donors and cancer patients. The CDR3 is 11 residues long. Trimming stripped 4 bases from V and 8 bases from J, with 11 bases between. Germline assignment: CDR1 GTSNPN and CDR2 SVGIG (reference sequence). Generated by immunoSEQ multiplex PCR, the TCRdb table keeps only in-frame clones and is missing some. The sample records about 89,000 clones, approximately 81% being singletons. Sequenced: blood. This TCR derives from a middle-aged woman in good health. The rearrangement joins TRBV30 to TRBJ1-1; D is ambiguous. CDR3 DNA: TGTGCCTGGACCTCAGCCGAAGAAGCTTTCTTT. The encoded protein is CAWTSAEEAFF.